These 10 T cell receptor beta chains came from one sample sequenced in a study of neoadjuvant anti-PD-1 for oral cavity cancer. Data came from immunoSEQ multiplex PCR; TCRdb stores just in-frame clones and leaves some out. This table has some 14,000 clones, 65% to 85% appearing once. Time point of the sample: after neoadjuvant nivolumab, at surgical resection. Here the sequenced sample was PBMCs, taken after nivolumab (anti-PD-1) treatment. The receptors shown here come from a person between 40 and 79 years old with oral cavity squamous cell carcinoma.

This clone is judged medium-sized. Written as DNA, the CDR3 is TGTGCCAGCAGTGACAGGGACACCGGGGAGCTGTTTTTT. It specifies CASSDRDTGELFF. V and J are TRBV6-4 and TRBJ2-2; D unclear. The V gene lost 2 bases and the J gene lost 3 bases, with 4 bases spanning the gap. The CDR3 contains 13 residues. Looked up from germline, CDR1 is MRHNA and CDR2 is SNTAGT.

This sequence joins TRBV13 and TRBJ2-3; 13 bases fit TRBD2. The germline V gene has CDR1 PRHDT and CDR2 FYEKMQ (reference sequence). The CDR3 extends over 17 amino acids. The junction had 8 bases not matched to a gene; V was cut back by 5 bases and J by 3 bases. CDR3 protein: CASSPERLAGGTDTQYF. The CDR3 DNA follows: TGTGCCAGCAGCCCGGAGCGACTAGCGGGGGGAACAGATACGCAGTATTTT.

This clone was recorded a few times. This rearrangement joins TRBV7-9 to TRBJ2-1; D tentatively fits TRBD1 or TRBD2 (6 bases each). Trimming removed 5 bases at V and 7 bases at J, with 15 bases between. Looked up from germline, CDR1 is SEHNR and CDR2 is FQNEAQ (reference sequence). The CDR3 length is 14 residues. The CDR3 DNA sequence: TGTGCCAGCAGCCCCACGTGGGGGGCTAATGAGCAGTTCTTC. This translates into CASSPTWGANEQFF.

V gene TRBV27 combines with J gene TRBJ1-5, with D unclear. V lost 5 bases and J lost 2, with 10 bases in between. The CDR3 runs 14 residues. Germline CDR1 reads MNHEY; CDR2 reads SMNVEV (reference sequence). The chain's CDR3 is CASSPLSGNQPQHF. For the CDR3, the DNA is TGTGCCAGCAGTCCTTTAAGTGGCAATCAGCCCCAGCATTTT.

J is TRBJ1-5 and V is TRBV9; D gene unclear. Per germline, CDR1 SGDLS and CDR2 YYNGEE. This CDR3 has 15 residues. Trimming took 4 bases from V and 2 from J, leaving 13 bases between them. The DNA for the CDR3 is TGTGCCAGCAGCCCTGGGAGGAACGGCAATCAGCCCCAGCATTTT. It codes for CASSPGRNGNQPQHF. Looking up the rest from reference TRBV9 and TRBJ1-5 gives the full variable domain: DSGVTQTPKHLITATGQRVTLRCSPRSGDLSVYWYQQSLDQGLQFLIQYYNGEERAKGNILERFSAQQFPDLHSELNLSSLELGDSALYFCASSPGRNGNQPQHFGDGTRLSIL.

By share, this clone counts as medium-sized. The CDR3 sequence: CASTEGGANYGYTF. The CDR3 region has the DNA TGTGCCAGCACCGAAGGGGGGGCAAACTATGGCTACACCTTC. The rearrangement uses TRBV2 and TRBJ1-2; perhaps TRBD1 as D (6 bases). This CDR3 spans 14 amino acids. V lost 7 bases, J lost 2 bases, and 14 bases lay in between. Germline CDR1 is SNHLY and CDR2 is FYNNEI.

The CDR3 bases are TGTGCCAGCAGTTTTTCCCCCCACAGGGGCGAGCAGTACTTC. Its protein product is CASSFSPHRGEQYF. V usage is TRBV27 and J usage is TRBJ2-7, with 7 bases lining up with TRBD1. Germline CDR1 is MNHEY and CDR2 is SMNVEV (reference sequence). This CDR3 contains 14 residues. V was pared by 3 bases and J by 6 bases, with 8 bases of the junction left unmatched.

The rearrangement links TRBV6-6 to TRBJ1-5; D might be TRBD1 (5 bases). Trimming removed 8 bases from V and 7 bases from J, with 15 bases in between. CDR1 MNHNY and CDR2 SVGAGI come from the germline V gene (reference sequence). This CDR3 region has 13 residues. The CDR3 loop is CASGGFGDQPQHF. The CDR3 bases are TGTGCCAGCGGCGGCTTCGGGGACCAGCCCCAGCATTTT.

The rearrangement uses TRBV6-5 and TRBJ1-1; no reliable D call. CDR1 and CDR2 from the germline V gene are MNHEY and SVGAGI. This CDR3 region has 13 residues. The germline V and J ends were trimmed by 6 bases and 4 bases, with 12 bases remaining between them. The CDR3 DNA reads TGTGCCAGCAGAGAGATGACACTCACTGAAGCTTTCTTT. Its protein is CASREMTLTEAFF.

This chain connects TRBV14 to TRBJ1-2, with D unclear. V lost 4 bases and J 4 bases, leaving 10 bases between the germline ends. This CDR3 is 13 amino acids long. Germline V CDR1 and CDR2: SGHDN, FVKESK. CDR3 in DNA: TGTGCCAGCAGCCCCGGACCTTCCTATGGCTACACCTTC. This codes for CASSPGPSYGYTF.